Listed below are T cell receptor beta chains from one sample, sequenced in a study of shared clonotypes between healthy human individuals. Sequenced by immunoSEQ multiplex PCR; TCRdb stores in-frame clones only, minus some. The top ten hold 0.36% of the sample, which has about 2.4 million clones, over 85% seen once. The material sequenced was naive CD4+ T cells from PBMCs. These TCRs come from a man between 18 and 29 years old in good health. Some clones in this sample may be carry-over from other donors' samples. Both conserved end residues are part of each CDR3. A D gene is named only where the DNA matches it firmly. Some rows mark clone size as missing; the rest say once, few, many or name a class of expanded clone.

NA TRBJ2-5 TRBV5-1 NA CASGAQGGRETQYF TGCGCCAGCGGGGCGCAGGGTGGAAGGGAGACCCAGTACTTC
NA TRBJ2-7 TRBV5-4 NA CASSLVVGGSSYEQYF TGTGCCAGCAGCTTGGTAGTGGGGGGTAGCTCCTACGAGCAGTACTTC
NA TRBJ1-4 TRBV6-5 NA CASSGGATNEKLFF TGTGCCAGCAGCGGAGGCGCAACTAATGAAAAACTGTTTTTT
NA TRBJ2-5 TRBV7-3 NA CASSLTGQGETQYF TGTGCCAGCAGCTTAACGGGGCAGGGGGAGACCCAGTACTTC
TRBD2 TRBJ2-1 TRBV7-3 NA CASSVTHGGAYNEQFF TGTGCCAGCAGCGTGACCCACGGGGGGGCATACAATGAGCAGTTCTTC
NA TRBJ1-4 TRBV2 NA CASSRNRATNEKLFF TGTGCCAGCAGTAGAAACAGGGCAACTAATGAAAAACTGTTTTTT
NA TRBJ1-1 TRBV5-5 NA CASSLEANTEAFF TGTGCCAGCAGCTTGGAAGCGAACACTGAAGCTTTCTTT
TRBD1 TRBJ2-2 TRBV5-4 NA CASSSGTANTYTGELFF TGTGCCAGCAGCTCTGGGACAGCTAATACGTACACCGGGGAGCTGTTTTTT
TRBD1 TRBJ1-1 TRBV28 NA CASTGQGNRGTEAFF TGTGCCAGCACTGGACAGGGTAATCGTGGCACTGAAGCTTTCTTT
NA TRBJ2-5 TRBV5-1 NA CASSRTSISAQETQYF TGCGCCAGCAGCCGTACATCGATCTCAGCCCAAGAGACCCAGTACTTC
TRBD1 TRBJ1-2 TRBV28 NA CASSFQGDLYGYTF TGTGCCAGCAGTTTTCAGGGGGACCTCTATGGCTACACCTTC
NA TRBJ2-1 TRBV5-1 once CASSFTFSSSYNEQFF TGCGCCAGCAGCTTCACTTTTTCGAGCTCCTACAATGAGCAGTTCTTC
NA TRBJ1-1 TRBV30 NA CAWEKMIGNTEAFF TGTGCCTGGGAAAAGATGATCGGGAACACTGAAGCTTTCTTT
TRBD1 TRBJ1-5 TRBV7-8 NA CASSPDRGNQPQHF TGTGCCAGCAGCCCGGACAGGGGCAATCAGCCCCAGCATTTT
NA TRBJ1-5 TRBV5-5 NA CASSLKPNLGAGHNQPQHF TGTGCCAGCAGCTTAAAACCCAACCTAGGGGCAGGCCACAATCAGCCCCAGCATTTT
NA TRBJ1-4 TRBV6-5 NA CASRGVNEKLFF TGTGCCAGCAGGGGAGTTAATGAAAAACTGTTTTTT
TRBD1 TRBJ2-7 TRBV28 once CASRLPDRGMYF TGTGCCAGCAGACTCCCTGACAGGGGTATGTACTTC
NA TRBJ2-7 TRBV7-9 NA CASSLVSLGYEQYF TGTGCCAGCAGCTTAGTAAGCCTGGGCTACGAGCAGTACTTC
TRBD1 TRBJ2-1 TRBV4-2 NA CASSQGQGAYNEQFF TGTGCCAGCAGCCAGGGACAGGGGGCTTACAATGAGCAGTTCTTC
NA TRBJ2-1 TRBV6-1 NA CASTRGGEQFF TGTGCCAGCACGAGGGGTGGTGAGCAGTTCTTC
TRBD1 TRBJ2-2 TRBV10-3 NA CAISRQGSTGELFF TGTGCCATCAGCAGACAGGGTAGTACCGGGGAGCTGTTTTTT
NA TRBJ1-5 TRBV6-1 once CASSAGNQPQHF TGTGCCAGCAGTGCGGGGAATCAGCCCCAGCATTTT
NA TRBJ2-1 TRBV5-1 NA CASSSLSYNEQFF TGCGCCAGCAGCAGCCTCTCCTACAATGAGCAGTTCTTC
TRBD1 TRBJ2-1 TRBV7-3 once CASSLTRDSSYNEQFF TGTGCCAGCAGCTTAACCCGGGACAGCTCCTACAATGAGCAGTTCTTC
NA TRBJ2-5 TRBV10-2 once CASSAETQYF TGCGCCAGCAGTGCTGAGACCCAGTACTTC
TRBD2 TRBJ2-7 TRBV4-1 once CASSQPLAGRREQYF TGCGCCAGCAGCCAACCCCTAGCGGGGAGACGCGAGCAGTACTTC
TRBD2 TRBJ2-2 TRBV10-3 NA CAIKLAGGPGELFF TGTGCCATCAAACTAGCGGGAGGGCCCGGGGAGCTGTTTTTT
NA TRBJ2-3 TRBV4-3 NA CASSQDPSAGTDTQYF TGCGCCAGCAGCCAAGATCCCTCGGCCGGCACAGATACGCAGTATTTT
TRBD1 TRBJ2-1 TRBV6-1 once CASRGQGVFHEQFF TGTGCCAGCAGAGGACAGGGGGTATTCCATGAGCAGTTCTTC
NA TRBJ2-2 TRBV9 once CASSVVAGRTGELFF TGTGCCAGCAGCGTAGTGGCGGGACGGACCGGGGAGCTGTTTTTT
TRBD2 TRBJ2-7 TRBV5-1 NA CASSLLGVSGTSRQYEQYF TGCGCCAGCAGCCTACTAGGAGTTTCCGGGACTAGCAGACAATACGAGCAGTACTTC
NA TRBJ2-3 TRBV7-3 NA CASSLSGIGDTQYF TGTGCCAGCAGCTTAAGCGGGATTGGAGATACGCAGTATTTT
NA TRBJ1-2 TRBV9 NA CASSVAGDYGYTF TGTGCCAGCAGCGTAGCGGGGGACTATGGCTACACCTTC
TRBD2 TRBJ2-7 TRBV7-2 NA CASSPVAGDPAYEQYF TGTGCCAGCAGCCCTGTAGCGGGAGATCCGGCCTACGAGCAGTACTTC
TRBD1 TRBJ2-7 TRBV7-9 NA CASSSQSGTGPYEQYF TGTGCCAGCAGTAGTCAATCCGGGACAGGACCCTACGAGCAGTACTTC
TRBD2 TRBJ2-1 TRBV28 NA CASASGDAEQFF TGTGCCAGCGCTAGCGGGGACGCTGAGCAGTTCTTC
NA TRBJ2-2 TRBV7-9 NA CASSLAPGTNTGELFF TGTGCCAGCAGCTTAGCGCCGGGAACGAACACCGGGGAGCTGTTTTTT
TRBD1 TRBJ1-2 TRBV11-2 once CASTRDRGSGYTF TGTGCCAGTACCCGGGACAGGGGGTCTGGCTACACCTTC
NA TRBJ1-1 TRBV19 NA CASKGLGRNTEAFF TGTGCCAGTAAGGGACTTGGGAGGAACACTGAAGCTTTCTTT
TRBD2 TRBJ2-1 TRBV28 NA CASSLYTLLAGVNEQFF TGTGCCAGCAGTTTATATACCCTACTAGCGGGGGTAAATGAGCAGTTCTTC
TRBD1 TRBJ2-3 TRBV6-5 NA CASSYLPTGGLDTQYF TGTGCCAGCAGTTACTTACCGACAGGGGGCCTGGATACGCAGTATTTT
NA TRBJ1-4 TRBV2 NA CASSEQTRYSKLFF TGTGCCAGCAGTGAACAGACCAGGTATAGCAAACTGTTTTTT
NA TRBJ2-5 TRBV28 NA CASSPLARYSQETQYF TGTGCCAGCAGTCCTCTGGCTCGATACAGCCAAGAGACCCAGTACTTC